Presented here are 16 T cell receptor beta chains from one specimen sequenced in a study of blood T cell repertoires in COVID-19. Clones were read by immunoSEQ multiplex PCR, and TCRdb kept only the in-frame ones, dropping some. The repertoire holds approximately 310,000 clones, with more than 75% as singletons. Specimen: peripheral blood. The receptors shown here come from a man in his forties or fifties with active or convalescent COVID-19.

J is TRBJ2-5 and V is TRBV7-9, with 7 bases identical to TRBD2. Losses at the gene ends were 5 bases for V and 1 base for J; bases not matched to a gene: 10. The CDR3 extends over 16 amino acids. Germline loops: CDR1 SEHNR, CDR2 FQNEAQ (reference sequence). Written as DNA, the CDR3 is TGTGCCAGCAGCCCTGGGTCTAGCGGTCTCCAAGAGACCCAGTACTTC. This translates into CASSPGSSGLQETQYF.

The rearrangement uses TRBV7-9 and TRBJ2-5, with 10 bases fitting TRBD1. The germline V gene has CDR1 SEHNR and CDR2 FQNEAQ (reference sequence). The J segment lost 4 bases and the V segment lost 7 bases, leaving 6 bases of the junction unmatched. This CDR3 comprises 14 residues. CDR3 in amino acids: CASIPGQGTETQYF. In DNA form, the CDR3 reads TGTGCCAGCATCCCGGGACAGGGGACAGAGACCCAGTACTTC.

The CDR3 sequence: CASSLLVGQGGYEQYF. CDR3 coding DNA: TGTGCCAGCAGCTTACTGGTAGGCCAGGGAGGCTACGAGCAGTACTTC. The chain is built from TRBV7-2 and TRBJ2-7; D may be TRBD2 (6 bases). V was shortened by 2 bases and J by 3 bases, with 17 bases between the two germline ends. This CDR3 has 16 residues. CDR1 and CDR2 from the germline V gene are SGHTA and FQGNSA.

V is TRBV7-9 and J is TRBJ1-2; D ambiguous. The CDR3 runs to 15 residues. CDR1 and CDR2 (germline): SEHNR, FQNEAQ (reference sequence). V lost 2 bases and J 2 bases, leaving 12 bases between the germline ends. CDR3 protein: CASSLRQDLNYGYTF. The CDR3 nucleotides read TGTGCCAGCAGCTTACGACAAGATCTAAACTATGGCTACACCTTC.

The chain carries TRBV5-5 and TRBJ2-5; TRBD1 agrees at 8 bases. Germline V gene lookup returns CDR1 SGHKS and CDR2 YYEKEE (reference sequence). This CDR3 is built from 15 residues. Trimming took 1 base from V and 5 from J; bases not matched to a gene: 7. CDR3 bases: TGTGCCAGCAGCTTGTATGGACAGGGTATCGAGACCCAGTACTTC. It yields the protein CASSLYGQGIETQYF.

CDR3 coding DNA: TGTGCCAGCAGTTCAGAGACAGTGTTCAGGTCTGGCTACACCTTC. Encoded protein: CASSSETVFRSGYTF. This chain joins TRBV28 and TRBJ1-2; TRBD1 is a possible D gene (5 bases). Trimming pared 4 bases from V and 7 bases from J, leaving 19 bases between. The CDR3 covers 15 residues. Germline V gives CDR1 MDHEN, CDR2 SYDVKM.

The rearrangement uses TRBV18 and TRBJ1-2; D is possibly TRBD1 (5 bases). Germline CDR1 is KGHSH and CDR2 is LQKENI. Trimming took 3 bases from V and 5 from J, leaving 13 bases between them. The length of the CDR3 is 14 residues. Written as DNA, the CDR3 is TGTGCCAGCTCACCCGACAGTCCAGTATATGGCTACACCTTC. This encodes CASSPDSPVYGYTF.

The CDR3 loop reads CASSYWRGSYEQYF. In nucleotides, the CDR3 is TGTGCCAGCAGTTACTGGAGAGGGTCTTACGAGCAGTACTTC. The J gene is TRBJ2-7, the V gene TRBV6-5; possible D gene TRBD2, 5 bases. Trimming stripped 1 base from V and 4 bases from J, with 11 bases between. CDR1 is MNHEY, CDR2 SVGAGI, per germline. The CDR3 extends over 14 amino acids.

DNA of the CDR3: TGTGCCATCAGTGAGTCAGGACTAGCGGAGCAAGAGACCCAGTACTTC. It codes for CAISESGLAEQETQYF. J is TRBJ2-5 and V is TRBV10-3, with 10 bases that match TRBD2. After removal of 0 bases from V and 2 bases from J, the junction contained 3 bases not matched to a gene. The CDR3 is 16 residues long. CDR1 is ENHRY and CDR2 is SYGVKD in the germline V gene.

This clone appeared a few times. The rearrangement links TRBV6-1 to TRBJ2-7, with 10 bases aligning to TRBD1. The CDR3 has 15 residues. Trimming took 2 bases from V and 3 from J; bases not matched to a gene: 4. Looked up from germline, CDR1 is MNHNS and CDR2 is SASEGT. The CDR3 region is CASSEFGQGDYEQYF. The CDR3 DNA sequence: TGTGCCAGCAGTGAATTCGGACAGGGGGACTACGAGCAGTACTTC.

The rearrangement joins TRBV4-3 to TRBJ2-2; 8 bases align to TRBD1. This CDR3 comprises 18 residues. V dropped 0 bases and J dropped 1; count of bases not matched to a gene: 7. Germline CDR1 is LGHNA and CDR2 is YSLEER. CDR3 nucleotides: TGCGCCAGCAGCCAAGATCCCCGGACAGGGTGGAACACCGGGGAGCTGTTTTTT. This translates into CASSQDPRTGWNTGELFF.

This rearrangement joins TRBV14 to TRBJ1-2; D remains unclear. The V gene lost 4 bases and the J gene lost 2 bases, with 11 bases spanning the gap. The CDR3 covers 14 residues. Germline V gene lookup returns CDR1 SGHDN and CDR2 FVKESK. CDR3 protein: CASSPMTGNYGYTF. DNA of the CDR3: TGTGCCAGCAGCCCGATGACGGGGAACTATGGCTACACCTTC.

The chain uses TRBV18 and TRBJ1-5; a weak D match, TRBD1 (6 bases). There are 14 residues in the CDR3. The germline gives CDR1 KGHSH, CDR2 LQKENI. V was shortened by 6 bases and J by 6 bases, with 15 bases between the two germline ends. The CDR3 DNA is TGTGCCAGCTCGTTCGGACAGCACGGTCAGCCCCAGCATTTT. Amino acid sequence: CASSFGQHGQPQHF.

A single count supports this clone. This sequence joins TRBV10-2 and TRBJ2-7; TRBD2 agrees at 9 bases. In germline, CDR1 is WSHSY, CDR2 SAAADI. The CDR3 totals 12 residues. Trimming at V came to 8 bases and at J to 3 bases, leaving 2 bases not matched to a gene. In nucleotides, the CDR3 is TGCGCCAGCGGGCGGGAGGGCTACGAGCAGTACTTC. It codes for CASGREGYEQYF.

Points on this clone: Compared with germline, one end of the junction differs, possibly owing to a read error. The chain uses TRBV7-7 and TRBJ2-5; weak D call: TRBD2 (7 bases). The CDR3 spans 15 residues. CDR1 and CDR2 from the germline V gene are SSHAT and FNYEAQ (reference sequence). The CDR3 reads CASSLVGGRIETQYF. CDR3 DNA sequence: TGTGCTAGCAGCTTAGTGGGGGGGCGAATAGAGACCCAGTACTTC.

This sequence joins TRBV5-5 and TRBJ1-2; maybe TRBD1 (6 bases). Trimming took off 0 bases at V and 8 bases at J, with 17 bases between the two ends. The CDR3 contains 15 residues. Germline-derived CDR1 and CDR2 are SGHKS and YYEKEE (reference sequence). The CDR3 is CASSLEAGAWKGYTF. In DNA, the CDR3 is TGTGCCAGCAGCTTGGAGGCAGGGGCCTGGAAGGGCTACACCTTC.